This is a list of T cell receptor beta chains from one sample in a study of T cell repertoires in cytomegalovirus infection. TCRdb independently ran MiXCR on the reads; one entry per CDR3 protein. The sample lists around 750,000 distinct CDR3 sequences; roughly 33% were seen once. These receptors' antigens are unknown. The sample was cultured CD8+ T cells from PBMCs, taken from culture after CMV antigen stimulation. All receptors derive from a human donor in good health (CMV status not recorded). Some clones in this sample may be carry-over from other donors' samples. The CDR3 runs from the conserved cysteine through the conserved F or W. A D gene is named only where the DNA matches it firmly. The listing skips clone size in some rows; elsewhere it reads once, few, many or a size class.

few	TRBJ2-1	-	TRBV14	TGTGCCAGCAGCCAAGGGCAGGGACCCTACAATGAGCAGTTCTTC	CASSQGQGPYNEQFF
few	TRBJ2-1	TRBD1	TRBV7-9	TGTGCCAACTCGAGGGGGCAGTCGCTCAATGAGCAGTTCTTC	CANSRGQSLNEQFF
once	TRBJ1-5	-	TRBV19	TGTGCCAGTAGTATGGATCCGGGCGGCTATCAGCCCCAGCATTTT	CASSMDPGGYQPQHF
-	TRBJ1-4	-	TRBV7-6	TGTGCCAGCAGCTTAGGGACCGTTGCCACTGAAAAACTGTTTTTT	CASSLGTVATEKLFF
-	TRBJ2-2	TRBD2	TRBV5-1	TGCGCCAGCAGCTTTACTAGCGGGGCTTCCACCGGGGAGCTGTTTTTT	CASSFTSGASTGELFF
-	TRBJ2-2	-	TRBV14	TGTGCCAGCAGCCAACCCCCGGGGTCGGTTGAGGACAACACCGGGGAGCTGTTTTTT	CASSQPPGSVEDNTGELFF
-	TRBJ2-2	TRBD2	TRBV6-2/TRBV6-3	TGTGCCATATGGACTAGGCGGAACACCGGGGAGCTGTTTTTT	CAIWTRRNTGELFF
-	TRBJ2-1	TRBD2	TRBV6-5	TGTGCCACCGCGGGGGACCTCTCCAATGAGCAGTTCTTC	CATAGDLSNEQFF
-	TRBJ1-2	-	TRBV6-6	TGTGCCAGCAGTTACTCGAATTTGGGGGTCGGCTACACCTTC	CASSYSNLGVGYTF
few	TRBJ2-5	TRBD1	TRBV7-7	TGTGCTAGCAGTCACCGGACAGGGACAGAGACCCAGTACTTC	CASSHRTGTETQYF
-	TRBJ2-5	-	TRBV5-4	TGTGCCAGCAGCTTCAGGGAGGAGGAGACCCAGTACTTC	CASSFREEETQYF
many	TRBJ1-1	TRBD1	TRBV6-1	TGTGCCAGCAGTGAGGGGGACAGGCAGAACACTGAAGCTTTCTTT	CASSEGDRQNTEAFF
-	TRBJ1-6	-	TRBV6-2/TRBV6-3	TGTGCCAGCCGACCGGGCGCCTATAATTCACCCCTCCACTTT	CASRPGAYNSPLHF
few	TRBJ1-1	-	TRBV6-5	TGTGCCACCAGCAGGGGTAACACTGAAGCTTTCTTT	CATSRGNTEAFF
-	TRBJ2-1	-	TRBV29-1	TGCAGCGTTGAAGGGGAAAATGAGCAGTTCTTC	CSVEGENEQFF
few	TRBJ2-3	TRBD2	TRBV18	TGTGCCAGCTCAGCCACGGGGCAGCGGGGAACAGATACGCAGTATTTT	CASSATGQRGTDTQYF
-	TRBJ1-5	-	TRBV7-8	TGTGCCAGCAGCTTAGGGCTTTTAGGTGCTGCCCAGCATTTT	CASSLGLLGAAQHF
few	TRBJ1-1	-	TRBV6-1	TGTGCCAGCAGCTTCAACAGCTACACTGAAGCTTTCTTT	CASSFNSYTEAFF
-	TRBJ2-7	TRBD2	TRBV2	TGTGCCAGCAGTGAAAGGACTAGCGGGTTCTACGAGCAGTACTTC	CASSERTSGFYEQYF
-	TRBJ2-7	-	TRBV7-9	TGTGCCAGCAGCCAGGACAAGGCCGGGGACTACGAGCAGTACTTC	CASSQDKAGDYEQYF
once	TRBJ1-4	-	TRBV5-1	TGCGTCAGCAGCTTGGGGGGGAGGACAACGCGGACGGAACTGTTTTTT	CVSSLGGRTTRTELFF
-	TRBJ1-2	-	TRBV24-1	TGTGCCACCAGTGACAGCGACAGTGCGGCCTATGGCTACACCTTC	CATSDSDSAAYGYTF
-	TRBJ2-3	-	TRBV28	TGTGCCAGCAGTGATTGGGAAGATACGCATTATTTT	CASSDWEDTHYF
-	TRBJ2-5	TRBD1	TRBV12-3/TRBV12-4	TGTGCCAGCACCAGGACAGGGACAAAGACCCAGTACTTC	CASTRTGTKTQYF
few	TRBJ1-2	-	TRBV19	TGTGCCAGTAGTAATTGGGACACAGCCCGCTATGGCTACACCTTC	CASSNWDTARYGYTF
-	TRBJ2-3	-	TRBV15	TGTGCCACCCTCGGCCCGGCTAGCACAGATACGCAGTATTTT	CATLGPASTDTQYF
-	TRBJ1-1	TRBD1	TRBV28	TGTGCCAGCAGTTTACCTGACAGGGTAGGAACTGAAGCTTTCTTT	CASSLPDRVGTEAFF
-	TRBJ2-7	-	TRBV25-1	TGTGCCAGCAGTGAATTTCTAGCGGACAGCTCCTACGAGCAGTACTTC	CASSEFLADSSYEQYF
many	TRBJ2-1	TRBD2	TRBV5-4	TGTGCCAGCAGCTTGGCCGGGCGTAGCGGGGGGGCTGGCAATGAGCAGTTCTTC	CASSLAGRSGGAGNEQFF
many	TRBJ1-2	TRBD1	TRBV28	TGTGCCAGCAGTCTTTCCCGGCTGGGACAGGGGAACTATGGCTACACCTTC	CASSLSRLGQGNYGYTF
-	TRBJ2-7	TRBD2	TRBV29-1	TGCAGCGTTGGTCTAGCGGATTACGAGCAGTACTTC	CSVGLADYEQYF
-	TRBJ2-1	-	TRBV7-9	TGTGCCAGCAGCCGCCCGGGGGGCCGTTTTGATGAGCAGTTCTTC	CASSRPGGRFDEQFF
-	TRBJ2-1	-	TRBV10-3	TGTGCCATCAGTGAAGGCGGTTACAATGAGCAGTTCTTC	CAISEGGYNEQFF
many	TRBJ1-1	-	TRBV5-6	TGTGCCAGCAGTTCAGGGGCGGGGAACACTGAAGCTTTCTTT	CASSSGAGNTEAFF
-	TRBJ2-1	-	TRBV19	TGTGCCAGTAGTAGGTGGGTGAGCACCTACAATGAGCAGTTCTTC	CASSRWVSTYNEQFF
-	TRBJ2-1	-	TRBV4-1	TGCGCCAGCAGCCACCACTGGCGTAGCTCCTACAATGAGCAGTTCTTC	CASSHHWRSSYNEQFF
-	TRBJ2-3	-	TRBV7-6	TGTGCCAGCACCCGGACTAATGGTGATACAGATACGCAGTATTTT	CASTRTNGDTDTQYF
many	TRBJ2-5	TRBD2	TRBV7-2	TGTGCCAGCAGCCCGTGGACTAGCGGGGGGGAGACCCAGTACTTC	CASSPWTSGGETQYF
-	TRBJ2-1	-	TRBV19	TGTGCCAGTAATCAGGGAGAAGATGAGCAGTTCTTC	CASNQGEDEQFF
many	TRBJ2-7	-	TRBV7-6	TGTGCCAGCAGCTCTCTTCTGGGACGCAGTTTCGAGCAGTACTTC	CASSSLLGRSFEQYF
-	TRBJ1-1	-	TRBV6-5	TGTGCCAGCAGTTACAGATTGGTCCCCCGGACTATGAACACTGAAGCTTTCTTT	CASSYRLVPRTMNTEAFF
-	TRBJ2-5	-	TRBV7-9	TGTGCCAGCAGCTTAGCCCCCTTAGCTTTACTAGGGACCCAGTACTTC	CASSLAPLALLGTQYF
-	TRBJ2-7	-	TRBV7-9	TGTGCCAGCAGCTCCGACTCTCCGCACGAGCAGTACTTC	CASSSDSPHEQYF
-	TRBJ2-3	TRBD1	TRBV27	TGTGCCAGCAGTCTAGTAAGGGGACAGAGGACAGATACGCAGTATTTT	CASSLVRGQRTDTQYF
many	TRBJ2-1	TRBD2	TRBV7-9	TGTGCCAGCAGCACCGGGACTAGCGGGGCGGGTGATGAGCAGTTCTTC	CASSTGTSGAGDEQFF
-	TRBJ2-1	-	TRBV10-3	TGTGCCATCAGGGACGGAGTCACTGCCGACGATGAGCAGTTCTTC	CAIRDGVTADDEQFF
few	TRBJ2-6	-	TRBV19	TGTGCCAGTAGTCCCTTCGGGGGGGCCAACGTCCTGACTTTC	CASSPFGGANVLTF
-	TRBJ2-7	TRBD1	TRBV7-6	TGTGCCAGCAGCTTAAGGCTCGACAGGGTCTACGAGCAGTACTTC	CASSLRLDRVYEQYF
-	TRBJ2-5	-	TRBV6-2/TRBV6-3	TGTGCCAGCAGTTACTCGTATTCCTTGTGGCAAGAGACCCAGTACTTC	CASSYSYSLWQETQYF
-	TRBJ2-1	TRBD2	TRBV14	TGTGCCAGCAGCCAAGATACTAGCGGGATCAATGAGCAGTTCTTC	CASSQDTSGINEQFF
few	TRBJ1-4	-	TRBV6-1	TGTGCCAGCAGTCCCCGGGGGGGCCAAACTAATGAAAAACTGTTTTTT	CASSPRGGQTNEKLFF
-	TRBJ2-3	-	TRBV15	TGTGCCACCAGCAGAGATCCGATAGCAGATACGCAGTATTTT	CATSRDPIADTQYF
many	TRBJ1-1	-	TRBV7-8	TGTGCCAGCAGCGTCAGGGGATCTAAGAACACTGAAGCTTTCTTT	CASSVRGSKNTEAFF
-	TRBJ1-2	TRBD1	TRBV7-8	TGTGCCAGCAGCCCTTCGACAGGGGGCCTCCAGGGCTACACCTTC	CASSPSTGGLQGYTF
many	TRBJ2-1	-	TRBV7-2	TGTGCTATCCCCTGGGCTAGCACGCACAATGAGCAGTTCTTC	CAIPWASTHNEQFF
-	TRBJ2-2	TRBD2	TRBV5-5	TGTGCCAGCAGCTTGTGGATGCTGACTAGCGGGGGGTTGTGGGAGCTGTTTTTT	CASSLWMLTSGGLWELFF
-	TRBJ1-3	TRBD1	TRBV3-1	TGTGCCAGCAGCGCGCGGGACAGAAGCTCTGGAAACACCATATATTTT	CASSARDRSSGNTIYF